Each of the 7 T cell receptor beta chains below was sequenced from the same sample in a study of beta chain features in type 1 diabetes. Investigators reverse transcribed all isolated RNA, so they sequenced expressed TCRB transcripts. Sequencing used immunoSEQ multiplex PCR; TCRdb keeps in-frame clones, though not all of them. The table lists 300,000 or so clones, around 8% of them singletons, with less than 0.45% in the top ten. The sequencing input was central memory CD4+ T cells from blood. These receptor sequences come from a woman younger than 30 in good health.

This clone occurred a few times. The chain uses TRBV18 and TRBJ2-5, with 8 nucleotides matching TRBD1. V shed 3 bases, J shed 5 bases, and the junction held 5 bases outside the gene matches. This CDR3 contains 14 residues. CDR1 and CDR2 from the germline V gene are KGHSH and LQKENI. The CDR3 is CASSPQGARETQYF. The CDR3 coding sequence is TGTGCCAGCTCACCCCAGGGGGCACGGGAGACCCAGTACTTC.

This sequence joins TRBV28 and TRBJ2-1; 13 nucleotides align to TRBD2. CDR1 is MDHEN and CDR2 is SYDVKM in the germline V gene. V gave up 8 bases and J gave up 7 bases; unmatched junction bases: 8. The CDR3 covers 15 residues. The CDR3 DNA follows: TGTGCCAGCTGGACTAGCGGGAGACAGTGGAATGAGCAGTTCTTC. Translation: CASWTSGRQWNEQFF.

A few counts support this clone. The chain joins TRBV19 to TRBJ2-6, with 10 nucleotides matching TRBD2. Germline V gene data show CDR1 as LNHDA and CDR2 as SQIVND (reference sequence). This CDR3 contains 18 residues. V lost 5 bases, J lost 5 bases, and 12 bases stayed unmatched. Written as DNA, the CDR3 is TGTGCCAGTAGTTCGCCTAGCGGGGGAGGGCCTCGGGCCAACGTCCTGACTTTC. It is translated as CASSSPSGGGPRANVLTF.

This clone was counted a few times. The chain recombines TRBV7-9 with TRBJ2-3, with a tentative D call TRBD2 (5 bases). Trimming left V 4 bases short and J 0 bases short, with 11 bases between. From germline, CDR1 is SEHNR and CDR2 FQNEAQ (reference sequence). The CDR3 length is 15 residues. CDR3 DNA sequence: TGTGCCAGCAGCTCAAGTAGACTAAGCACAGATACGCAGTATTTT. Protein product: CASSSSRLSTDTQYF. Filled out from reference TRBV7-9 and TRBJ2-3, the complete variable domain reads DTGVSQNPRHKITKRGQNVTFRCDPISEHNRLYWYRQTLGQGPEFLTYFQNEAQLEKSRLLSDRFSAERPKGSFSTLEIQRTEQGDSAMYLCASSSSRLSTDTQYFGPGTRLTVL.

The chain joins TRBV18 to TRBJ2-2; possible D gene TRBD2, 5 bases. Germline V gene lookup returns CDR1 KGHSH and CDR2 LQKENI. CDR3 length: 16 amino acids. Trimming took off 3 bases at V and 0 bases at J, with 11 bases between the two ends. The CDR3 loop is CASSPKAGTNTGELFF. For the CDR3, the DNA is TGTGCCAGCTCACCGAAGGCGGGTACGAACACCGGGGAGCTGTTTTTT.

This clone has just a few counts. This sequence joins TRBV5-1 and TRBJ2-3; maybe TRBD2 (6 bases). From germline, CDR1 is SGHRS and CDR2 YFSETQ. Trimming took off 4 bases at V and 0 bases at J, with 15 bases between the two ends. This CDR3 contains 16 residues. CDR3 sequence: CASSHAQAGSTDTQYF. CDR3 nucleotides: TGCGCCAGCAGCCACGCACAGGCGGGAAGCACAGATACGCAGTATTTT.

This clone has a count of ten or more. This chain joins TRBV29-1 and TRBJ2-1; unclear D gene. The germline V gene encodes CDR1 SQVTM and CDR2 ANQGSEA. The V end lost 1 base, the J end lost 6 bases, and 7 bases lay between the germline ends. This CDR3 is 12 amino acids long. CDR3 sequence reads: CSVEGIRNEQFF. The CDR3 bases are TGCAGCGTTGAAGGCATTCGCAATGAGCAGTTCTTC.